Below are 21 T cell receptor beta chains sequenced from a single sample in a study of cytomegalovirus exposure and HLA in healthy donors. The PCR employed 60 Vbeta primers together with 13 Jbeta primers. Clones were read by immunoSEQ multiplex PCR, and TCRdb kept only the in-frame ones, dropping some. The repertoire holds over 150,000 clones, with approximately 70% as singletons. Sequenced: PBMCs. The origin of the receptors is a woman aged 40 to 50 in good health and CMV-seropositive.

This chain links TRBV19 with TRBJ1-1; D unresolved. V was cut by 1 base and J by 3 bases, with 6 bases left in between. The CDR3 runs 13 residues. In germline, CDR1 is LNHDA, CDR2 SQIVND (reference sequence). The CDR3 DNA follows: TGTGCCAGTAGTATAGGAGTCGACACTGAAGCTTTCTTT. This gives the protein CASSIGVDTEAFF.

The chain is built from TRBV15 and TRBJ1-6; no firm D call. The germline V gene has CDR1 LNHNV and CDR2 YYDKDF (reference sequence). Trimming cost V 5 bases and J 11 bases, with 13 bases left between them. CDR3 length: 13 amino acids. The DNA of the CDR3 is TGTGCCACCAGCCCTAATTCGGGAACACCCCTCCACTTT. Amino acids: CATSPNSGTPLHF.

This chain uses TRBV10-3 with TRBJ2-3; 10 bases agree with TRBD2. Per germline, CDR1 ENHRY and CDR2 SYGVKD. This CDR3 is built from 17 residues. Trimming removed 3 bases from V and 0 bases from J; junction bases left unmatched: 6. CDR3 protein: CAISDLAGVASTDTQYF. Here the CDR3 DNA reads TGTGCCATCAGTGACCTAGCGGGAGTTGCGAGCACAGATACGCAGTATTTT.

The V gene is TRBV7-6, the J gene TRBJ2-3, with unresolved D. Germline V gene data show CDR1 as SGHVS and CDR2 as FNYEAQ. V lost 5 bases, J lost 0 bases, and 12 bases lay in between. This CDR3 comprises 15 residues. CDR3 bases: TGTGCCAGCAGCACCCAAGCCACTAGCACAGATACGCAGTATTTT. Protein product: CASSTQATSTDTQYF.

The gene calls are TRBV5-8 and TRBJ1-1; 7 positions match TRBD1. The CDR3 runs 14 residues. Looked up from germline, CDR1 is SGHTS and CDR2 is YDEGEE. With V trimmed by 9 bases and J by 4 bases, 12 bases remained unmatched. CDR3 nucleotides: TGTGCCACAGGAATTGGACAGGCGGGCACTGAAGCTTTCTTT. Its protein product is CATGIGQAGTEAFF.

The rearrangement joins TRBV19 to TRBJ1-5; D remains unclear. V shed 6 bases and J shed 0 bases, with 12 bases lying between them. Germline CDR1 reads LNHDA; CDR2 reads SQIVND (reference sequence). This CDR3 is built from 15 residues. This CDR3 is CASRQRYYSNQPQHF. CDR3 nucleotide sequence: TGTGCCAGTAGGCAGCGCTACTATAGCAATCAGCCCCAGCATTTT.

The chain recombines TRBV28 with TRBJ2-7; 9 bases line up with TRBD2. Germline V gene lookup returns CDR1 MDHEN and CDR2 SYDVKM. J was trimmed by 4 bases and V by 6 bases; bases with no gene match: 10. The CDR3 runs to 15 residues. In DNA, the CDR3 is TGTGCCAGCAGATTTAGCGGGAGTAGCGTTTACGAGCAGTACTTC. Translated: CASRFSGSSVYEQYF.

The rearrangement links TRBV10-3 to TRBJ2-1, with 9 bases fitting TRBD2. Looked up from germline, CDR1 is ENHRY and CDR2 is SYGVKD. V was pared by 0 bases and J by 0 bases, with 9 bases of the junction left unmatched. This CDR3 region has 19 residues. CDR3 in DNA: TGTGCCATCAGTGAGTCGCTTGCGCTAGCGGGAAGCTCCTACAATGAGCAGTTCTTC. Encoded protein: CAISESLALAGSSYNEQFF.

The rearrangement links TRBV11-1 to TRBJ2-7; 7 bases line up with TRBD1. The CDR3 has 14 amino acids. Germline V gene data show CDR1 as SGHAT and CDR2 as FQDESV (reference sequence). With 1 base clipped from V and 6 bases from J, the junction kept 6 bases outside the gene matches. Here the CDR3 DNA reads TGTGCCAGCAGCTTAGGAGGGGGCGCGGTCGAGCAGTACTTC. Translation: CASSLGGGAVEQYF.

This chain joins TRBV21-1 and TRBJ2-7; the table gives TRBD1 as D, unverified against the DNA. TRBV21-1 is a documented pseudogene. CDR3 size: 14 residues. CDR3 protein: CASSKGQYSYEQYF. The CDR3 DNA sequence: TGTGCCAGCAGCAAGGGACAGTACTCCTACGAGCAGTACTTC.

A remark on this clone: The same CDR3 can be traced to other DNA sequences in this sample. The chain uses TRBV5-4 and TRBJ2-5; 15 bases are shared with TRBD2. J lost 2 bases, V lost 2 bases, and 1 base had no gene match. This CDR3 contains 16 residues. Germline V gene data show CDR1 as SGHNT and CDR2 as YYREEE (reference sequence). The CDR3 DNA reads TGTGCCAGCAGCTTAGGGACTAGCGGGGGGCAAGAGACCCAGTACTTC. Translated, it gives CASSLGTSGGQETQYF.

V usage is TRBV4-3 and J usage is TRBJ2-3, with 8 bases matching TRBD2. J lost 2 bases, V lost 4 bases, and 5 bases had no gene match. The CDR3 length is 15 residues. Germline V gene sequence: CDR1 LGHNA, CDR2 YSLEER. For the CDR3, the DNA is TGCGCCAGCAGCCTAGCGGGATACTCCACAGATACGCAGTATTTT. This codes for CASSLAGYSTDTQYF.

V usage is TRBV5-1 and J usage is TRBJ2-1; 8 bases line up with TRBD1. The V and J ends lost 4 bases and 1 base, in that order; junction bases with no gene match: 4. CDR1 SGHRS and CDR2 YFSETQ come from the germline V gene. This CDR3 region has 15 residues. CDR3 coding DNA: TGCGCCAGCAGCCGCCGGGACAGGTCCTACAATGAGCAGTTCTTC. Its translation: CASSRRDRSYNEQFF.

The V call is TRBV4-3, the J call TRBJ2-7, with TRBD2 matching 15 bases. V was clipped by 4 bases and J by 0 bases; unmatched bases: 10. The germline V gene has CDR1 LGHNA and CDR2 YSLEER. CDR3 length equals 19 residues. The CDR3 sequence: CASSPERGLAGGPSYEQYF. The CDR3 DNA sequence: TGCGCCAGCAGCCCAGAGAGGGGACTAGCGGGAGGTCCCTCCTACGAGCAGTACTTC.

The CDR3 nucleotides read TGTGCCAGCAGCTTAGCCCCCACAGTGAACACTGAAGCTTTCTTT. Its protein is CASSLAPTVNTEAFF. This chain links TRBV7-8 with TRBJ1-1; no clear D. V was cut by 0 bases and J by 0 bases, with 8 bases left in between. Germline-derived CDR1 and CDR2 are SGHVS and FQNEAQ. CDR3 length equals 15 residues.

The chain links TRBV4-1 to TRBJ1-2, with TRBD1 matching over 11 bases. The CDR3 totals 16 residues. With 4 bases clipped from V and 4 bases from J, the junction kept 8 bases outside the gene matches. The germline V gene has CDR1 MGHRA and CDR2 YSYEKL. CDR3 DNA: TGCGCCAGCAGCCCCATGGGACAGGGGGGAGGCTATGGCTACACCTTC. It encodes CASSPMGQGGGYGYTF.

The chain combines TRBV10-3 with TRBJ1-2, with D perhaps TRBD1 (5 bases). The V and J ends lost 6 bases and 0 bases respectively, with 8 bases between them. In germline, CDR1 is ENHRY, CDR2 SYGVKD. CDR3 length equals 13 residues. The CDR3 sequence: CAIRGLTNYGYTF. The CDR3 nucleotides read TGTGCCATCAGGGGACTCACTAACTATGGCTACACCTTC.

V is TRBV29-1 and J is TRBJ2-3, with 10 bases identical to TRBD2. The CDR3 length is 18 residues. Trimming removed 0 bases from V and 2 bases from J; junction bases left unmatched: 11. CDR1 and CDR2 from the germline V gene are SQVTM and ANQGSEA. CDR3 bases: TGCAGCGTTGAAGATTATGGGGCTAGCGGGGGTGCCACAGATACGCAGTATTTT. Its protein product is CSVEDYGASGGATDTQYF.

This rearrangement joins TRBV5-1 to TRBJ1-4; D unresolved. V dropped 4 bases and J dropped 5 bases, with 3 bases sitting between them. Germline V gene data show CDR1 as SGHRS and CDR2 as YFSETQ. CDR3 size: 11 residues. This CDR3 is CASSLNEKLFF. In nucleotides, the CDR3 is TGCGCCAGCAGCCTAAATGAAAAACTGTTTTTT.

J is TRBJ2-7 and V is TRBV11-2; weak D call: TRBD1 (5 bases). The CDR3 is 12 residues long. Trimming removed 6 bases at V and 9 bases at J, with 15 bases between. Looked up from germline, CDR1 is SGHAT and CDR2 is FQNNGV. CDR3 loop: CASRGRGQGQYF. In DNA, the CDR3 is TGTGCCAGCAGGGGCCGTGGCCAGGGGCAGTACTTC.

The chain links TRBV28 to TRBJ2-7; weak D call: TRBD1 (5 bases). Trimming cost V 3 bases and J 2 bases, with 11 bases left between them. This CDR3 region has 14 residues. CDR1 and CDR2 from the germline V gene are MDHEN and SYDVKM. In DNA form, the CDR3 reads TGTGCCAGCAGTTTGGTCATCAGGGCCTACGAGCAGTACTTC. Its translation: CASSLVIRAYEQYF.